This T cell receptor beta chain appears in the sequencing data of a study of CD8 T cells in ankylosing spondylitis. Quantitative molecular-barcoded 5'-RACE generated the TCR beta libraries. One entry per CDR3 protein results from TCRdb running MiXCR on the 5' RACE reads. The sample comprises about 440,000 distinct CDR3 sequences, roughly 18% of which are singletons, and just over 1% rests with the top ten. With respect to this clonotype: Its specificity is unknown.

CDR3 size: 14 residues. The germline V gene has CDR1 MNHEY and CDR2 SMNVEV (reference sequence). The V gene end was trimmed by 2 bases and the J gene end by 9 bases; junction bases not matched to a gene: 5. Study outcomes and limitations: CD8+ by phenotype, disease-linked clones were relatively rare in peripheral blood. Reportedly, disease-linked clones are significantly enriched in ankylosing spondylitis patients' matched synovial fluid. Before this, some motif variants had been reported in reactive arthritis synovial fluid and blood. Characteristic, it appeared, of ankylosing spondylitis blood was a TCR beta motif of about eight highly homologous variants.

This chain joins TRBV27 and TRBJ2-1, with 9 nucleotides matching TRBD2. The sequencing input was blood, either unsorted or a sorted T cell fraction (not recorded which). This TCR was sampled from a male donor with ankylosing spondylitis. CDR3 sequence reads: CASSLGTSRGEQFF. As DNA, the CDR3 is TGTGCCAGCAGTTTAGGGACTAGCCGGGGTGAGCAGTTCTTC.